Described below is a single T cell receptor (beta chain) sequence and its context. Antigen unknown. Documented time point: baseline pretreatment blood. Treatment here: 15 Gy SBRT to primary tumor, nephrectomy 4 weeks later. Radiation-treated patients gave blood at baseline, week 2 and week 4. This renal cell carcinoma was of the clear cell type. The assay was immunoSEQ multiplex PCR, and TCRdb's table has in-frame clones only and misses some. The repertoire holds approximately 90,000 clones, with 70% to 90% as singletons. Germline lookup yields CDR1 SGHTA and CDR2 FQGNSA. Trimming took 5 bases from V and 7 from J, leaving 20 bases between them. The CDR3 is 15 amino acids. These data belong to a study of radiation and T cells in renal cell carcinoma. General study findings and limits: Baseline intratumoral clonotype presence is unknown without pretreatment biopsies. In blood, top tumor clones expanded by 2 weeks, shrinking by 4.

The clonotype was recovered from a man aged 45-65 years with renal cell carcinoma. This sequence joins TRBV7-2 and TRBJ1-2; D unresolved. Source: blood, taken from a patient whose treatment included radiotherapy and nephrectomy. The CDR3, as DNA: TGTGCCAGCAGCCCCTGGTCCCCAATAAGGAGTGGCTACACCTTC. Translation: CASSPWSPIRSGYTF.